This T cell receptor (beta chain) was identified during a study of blood T cell repertoires in COVID-19. The CDR3 is 13 amino acids. The germline V gene has CDR1 MNHEY and CDR2 SVGAGI. V lost 6 bases to trimming and J lost 2 bases, with 11 bases between them. The protocol was immunoSEQ multiplex PCR, while the TCRdb copy is restricted to in-frame clones and leaves out a portion. The sample carries more than 55,000 clones, more than 70% recorded once. Sequences were obtained from peripheral blood. J is TRBJ2-7 and V is TRBV6-5; perhaps TRBD2 as D (5 bases). The receptor comes from a woman in her seventies with acute or convalescent COVID-19. CDR3 sequence: CASRDPGTYEQYF. As DNA, the CDR3 is TGTGCCAGCAGGGACCCGGGAACCTACGAGCAGTACTTC.